The rows below give T cell receptor beta chains drawn from one sample of a study of cytomegalovirus exposure and HLA in healthy donors. Sequencing used immunoSEQ multiplex PCR; TCRdb keeps in-frame clones, though not all of them. This table has about 82,000 clones, roughly 94% appearing once. Sequences were obtained from PBMCs. The source of these receptors is a woman under 30 in good health and CMV-seronegative. CDR3s include the opening cysteine and the closing phenylalanine or tryptophan. A D gene is named only where the DNA matches it firmly. Not all rows give a size; the values are once, few, many and, for expanded clones, a class.

j_call | v_call | d_call | clone_size | cdr3_length | cdr3_aa | cdr3_nt
TRBJ1-5 | TRBV28 | TRBD1 | - | 15 | CASSFGGQGYQPQHF | TGTGCCAGCAGTTTTGGGGGACAGGGTTATCAGCCCCAGCATTTT
TRBJ1-1 | TRBV4-3 | TRBD1 | once | 15 | CANWIWDRDNTEAFF | TGCGCCAACTGGATTTGGGACAGGGATAACACTGAAGCTTTCTTT
TRBJ1-5 | TRBV27 | TRBD1 | - | 16 | CASSSAEGQDNQPQHF | TGTGCCAGCAGTTCAGCCGAGGGACAGGACAATCAGCCCCAGCATTTT
TRBJ2-1 | TRBV20-1 | TRBD2 | - | 11 | CSAGGGVGQFF | TGCAGTGCCGGCGGGGGGGTTGGGCAGTTCTTC
TRBJ2-7 | TRBV28 | TRBD2 | once | 16 | CASSLAAGGTIYEQYF | TGTGCCAGCAGTTTAGCGGCGGGAGGGACCATCTACGAGCAGTACTTC
TRBJ2-1 | TRBV5-4 | TRBD2 | medium-sized | 17 | CASSWDDPGTTYNEQFF | TGTGCCAGCAGCTGGGACGACCCGGGGACTACCTACAATGAGCAGTTCTTC
TRBJ2-1 | TRBV11-3 | TRBD2 | - | 14 | CASSFSGTDNEQFF | TGTGCCAGCAGCTTTAGCGGGACCGACAATGAGCAGTTCTTC
TRBJ1-1 | TRBV6-6 | TRBD1 | - | 14 | CASRTRQGAPEAFF | TGTGCCAGCAGGACCCGTCAGGGGGCCCCTGAAGCTTTCTTT
TRBJ2-7 | TRBV19 | - | - | 16 | CASSIGSSFGAYEQYF | TGTGCCAGTAGTATCGGGTCGTCTTTCGGCGCCTACGAGCAGTACTTC
TRBJ1-4 | TRBV7-2 | TRBD1 | - | 15 | CASSHRQGAYEKLFF | TGTGCCAGCAGCCACCGACAGGGGGCGTACGAAAAACTGTTTTTT
TRBJ2-5 | TRBV9 | TRBD2 | - | 16 | CASSVGWEGTQETQYF | TGTGCCAGCAGCGTAGGGTGGGAGGGGACCCAAGAGACCCAGTACTTC
TRBJ1-5 | TRBV7-2 | - | - | 14 | CASTETVSNQPQHF | TGTGCCAGCACCGAGACAGTTAGCAATCAGCCCCAGCATTTT
TRBJ1-1 | TRBV5-5 | - | - | 13 | CASSRGGVTEAFF | TGTGCCAGCAGCCGGGGTGGGGTAACTGAAGCTTTCTTT
TRBJ2-1 | TRBV29-1 | TRBD2 | - | 16 | CSVPPRLAGVYNEQFF | TGCAGCGTCCCCCCCCGACTAGCGGGGGTATACAATGAGCAGTTCTTC
TRBJ2-3 | TRBV29-1 | TRBD2 | once | 16 | CSVEGLAGYSTDTQYF | TGCAGCGTTGAAGGACTAGCGGGATATTCCACAGATACGCAGTATTTT
TRBJ2-1 | TRBV4-1 | - | - | 14 | CASSQPTSYNEQFF | TGCGCCAGCAGCCAACCAACTAGTTACAATGAGCAGTTCTTC
TRBJ2-1 | TRBV5-5 | TRBD2 | - | 14 | CASSFTSGSNEQFF | TGTGCCAGCAGCTTTACTAGCGGGTCTAATGAGCAGTTCTTC
TRBJ1-2 | TRBV7-2 | TRBD1 | few | 17 | CASSMIQGAAHIHGYTF | TGTGCCAGCAGCATGATCCAGGGGGCTGCACATATTCATGGCTACACCTTC
TRBJ2-7 | TRBV11-2 | - | - | 18 | CASSSGPSFTRPVYEQYF | TGTGCCAGCAGCTCCGGCCCTTCTTTTACGAGGCCCGTCTACGAGCAGTACTTC
TRBJ1-1 | TRBV4-3 | - | - | 15 | CASSQEPQGFTEAFF | TGCGCCAGCAGCCAAGAACCCCAGGGATTCACTGAAGCTTTCTTT
TRBJ2-7 | TRBV19 | TRBD1 | - | 12 | CATFGTGGKQYF | TGTGCCACCTTCGGGACAGGGGGAAAGCAGTACTTC
TRBJ2-7 | TRBV10-2 | - | - | 14 | CASSESGGSREQYF | TGCGCCAGCAGTGAGTCGGGGGGTTCTCGCGAGCAGTACTTC
TRBJ2-7 | TRBV6-5 | TRBD1 | - | 13 | CASSYRGPNEQYF | TGTGCCAGCAGTTACAGGGGGCCGAACGAGCAGTACTTC
TRBJ1-5 | TRBV27 | TRBD1 | - | 15 | CASSSGTVFDQPQHF | TGTGCCAGCAGTTCTGGGACAGTGTTCGATCAGCCCCAGCATTTT
TRBJ1-5 | TRBV2 | TRBD1 | - | 15 | CASSAVGQENQPQHF | TGTGCCAGCAGTGCGGTCGGACAGGAAAATCAGCCCCAGCATTTT
TRBJ2-5 | TRBV28 | - | - | 16 | CASSLRQGGVQETQYF | TGTGCCAGCAGTTTAAGGCAGGGGGGCGTCCAAGAGACCCAGTACTTC
TRBJ2-7 | TRBV5-6 | TRBD1 | - | 14 | CASSPGQGVYEQYF | TGTGCCAGCAGCCCGGGACAGGGTGTCTACGAGCAGTACTTC
TRBJ2-1 | TRBV2 | - | - | 15 | CASYFPTGSGNEQFF | TGTGCCAGCTACTTTCCAACAGGGAGTGGCAATGAGCAGTTCTTC
TRBJ2-6 | TRBV5-8 | TRBD1 | once | 17 | CASSRDRGPSGANVLTF | TGTGCCAGCAGCAGGGACAGGGGGCCCTCTGGGGCCAACGTCCTGACTTTC
TRBJ2-1 | TRBV5-8 | - | - | 14 | CASSLGPQQGKQFF | TGTGCCAGCAGCTTGGGGCCCCAACAGGGAAAGCAGTTCTTC
TRBJ2-1 | TRBV5-1 | - | - | 12 | CASSSIASEQFF | TGCGCCAGCAGCTCGATTGCCAGTGAGCAGTTCTTC
TRBJ2-1 | TRBV5-6 | TRBD2 | once | 14 | CAVSGKSSYNEQFF | TGTGCAGTTAGCGGGAAGAGCTCCTACAATGAGCAGTTCTTC
TRBJ1-1 | TRBV7-2 | - | - | 15 | CASSLVVGLETEAFF | TGTGCCAGCAGCTTAGTGGTGGGGCTGGAGACTGAAGCTTTCTTT
TRBJ2-7 | TRBV6-5 | TRBD2 | - | 15 | CASSLSGTNDYEQYF | TGTGCCAGCAGCCTTTCCGGGACTAACGATTACGAGCAGTACTTC
TRBJ2-1 | TRBV5-6 | - | - | 13 | CASSPQGNHEQFF | TGTGCCAGCAGCCCACAGGGTAATCATGAGCAGTTCTTC
TRBJ2-5 | TRBV19 | - | - | 15 | CASRWGSAGQETQYF | TGTGCCAGTAGGTGGGGCTCCGCGGGACAAGAGACCCAGTACTTC
TRBJ1-6 | TRBV7-2 | - | once | 14 | CASSLARSNSPLHF | TGTGCCAGCAGCTTAGCGAGGAGTAATTCACCCCTCCACTTT
TRBJ2-3 | TRBV29-1 | - | once | 13 | CSAQGTVTDTQYF | TGCAGCGCGCAGGGAACGGTCACAGATACGCAGTATTTT
TRBJ2-2 | TRBV5-1 | TRBD2 | - | 17 | CASSSLAGYANTGELFF | TGCGCCAGCAGCTCACTAGCGGGATATGCGAACACCGGGGAGCTGTTTTTT